The 27 T cell receptor beta chains below were found in one sample sequenced in a study of memory CD4+ T cells and cytomegalovirus serostatus. TCRdb's table, derived via immunoSEQ multiplex PCR, lists solely in-frame clones and lacks some. This sample has tens of thousands of clones, with roughly four fifths found just once. Single viable CD3+CD4+CD8-CD45RO+ cells were sorted as the memory CD4+ T cells. The sequenced sample was memory CD4+ T cells from blood. These receptors came from an adult in good health and CMV-seronegative.

This clone was detected only once. This chain joins TRBV6-5 and TRBJ2-2, with D possibly TRBD1 on 5 matching bases. The CDR3 extends over 13 amino acids. The germline V gene encodes CDR1 MNHEY and CDR2 SVGAGI. V was clipped by 4 bases and J by 5 bases, with 8 bases between them. CDR3 DNA: TGTGCCAGCAGTTTGGGGCGGACCGGGGAGCTGTTTTTT. Translated: CASSLGRTGELFF.

This clone was counted only a few times. The V and J genes are TRBV7-2 and TRBJ1-2, with D unclear. V lost 1 base, J lost 4 bases, and 4 bases lay in between. CDR1 is SGHTA, CDR2 FQGNSA, per germline. The CDR3 has 12 amino acids. CDR3 sequence (DNA): TGTGCCAGCAGCTTAGGATTCTATGGCTACACCTTC. Encoded protein: CASSLGFYGYTF.

V gene TRBV28 combines with J gene TRBJ1-4; 7 bases are a match to TRBD1. The ends lost 5 bases at V and 10 bases at J; junction bases unmatched: 10. CDR1 and CDR2 (germline): MDHEN, SYDVKM. The CDR3 is 14 amino acids. The chain's CDR3 is CASSQPGTASKLFF. As DNA, the CDR3 is TGTGCCAGCAGTCAACCGGGGACAGCATCAAAACTGTTTTTT.

In this sample, this clone turned up a few times. The gene calls are TRBV27 and TRBJ1-5; no definite D call. Germline CDR1 is MNHEY and CDR2 is SMNVEV (reference sequence). The CDR3 length is 13 residues. V dropped 8 bases and J dropped 4 bases, with 12 bases sitting between them. The CDR3 bases are TGTGCCAGCGGGAAGCATCGTAATCAGCCCCAGCATTTT. Its protein is CASGKHRNQPQHF.

The chain is built from TRBV19 and TRBJ1-3; D perhaps matches TRBD1 (5 bases). Trimming pared 7 bases from V and 0 bases from J, leaving 13 bases between. The CDR3 sequence is 15 residues long. Germline CDR1 reads LNHDA; CDR2 reads SQIVND (reference sequence). The CDR3 coding sequence is TGTGCCAGTAAAGACAGTCCCCTCTCTGGAAACACCATATATTTT. Translating gives CASKDSPLSGNTIYF.

The chain combines TRBV9 with TRBJ1-1; D might be TRBD1 (6 bases). V was pared by 2 bases and J by 0 bases, with 14 bases between. CDR1 is SGDLS and CDR2 is YYNGEE in the germline V gene. The CDR3 loop spans 16 amino acids. The CDR3 DNA reads as TGTGCCAGCAGCGTTGGGGGGCCCTCCATGAACACTGAAGCTTTCTTT. Encoded protein: CASSVGGPSMNTEAFF. Complete variable domain (other parts from reference TRBV9 and TRBJ1-1): DSGVTQTPKHLITATGQRVTLRCSPRSGDLSVYWYQQSLDQGLQFLIQYYNGEERAKGNILERFSAQQFPDLHSELNLSSLELGDSALYFCASSVGGPSMNTEAFFGQGTRLTVV.

The genes are TRBV28 and TRBJ2-3; 8 nucleotides align to TRBD1. CDR1 is MDHEN and CDR2 is SYDVKM in the germline V gene. The V gene end was trimmed by 5 bases and the J gene end by 6 bases; junction bases not matched to a gene: 10. This CDR3 has 15 amino acids. The CDR3 reads CASSAAQGVGDTQYF. CDR3 DNA: TGTGCCAGCAGTGCAGCACAGGGGGTAGGTGATACGCAGTATTTT.

In its sample, this clone was seen a few times. The chain recombines TRBV10-1 with TRBJ2-2, with 7 positions matching TRBD1. CDR3 length: 16 amino acids. The trim removed 6 bases at V and 3 bases at J, leaving 10 bases unmatched. Germline V gene data show CDR1 as WNHNN and CDR2 as SYGVQD (reference sequence). This CDR3 reads CASSLDRVMDTGELFF. CDR3 bases: TGCGCCAGCAGCTTAGACAGGGTGATGGACACCGGGGAGCTGTTTTTT.

The rearrangement uses TRBV6-4 and TRBJ1-6, with D tentatively TRBD1 (5 bases). V was pared by 3 bases and J by 7 bases, with 10 bases between. Germline-derived CDR1 and CDR2 are MRHNA and SNTAGT. The CDR3 spans 14 residues. The DNA for the CDR3 is TGTGCCAGCAGTGAGTCGGGGGTCAATTCACCCCTCCACTTT. It specifies CASSESGVNSPLHF.

The V gene is TRBV5-4, the J gene TRBJ1-2; no reliable D call. Trimming took 0 bases from V and 4 from J, leaving 10 bases between them. This CDR3 contains 14 residues. Germline V gene data show CDR1 as SGHNT and CDR2 as YYREEE (reference sequence). CDR3 DNA: TGTGCCAGCAGCTTGGAGAGGGCTGGCTATGGCTACACCTTC. The encoded protein is CASSLERAGYGYTF.

This CDR3 reads CASSSHRDRVTDTQYF. The CDR3 DNA reads TGTGCCAGCAGTTCCCACCGGGACAGGGTCACAGATACGCAGTATTTT. The rearrangement links TRBV27 to TRBJ2-3; 9 bases agree with TRBD1. The CDR3 runs 16 residues. Germline CDR1 MNHEY, CDR2 SMNVEV (reference sequence). V dropped 4 bases and J dropped 2; count of bases not matched to a gene: 7.

The genes are TRBV7-2 and TRBJ2-2; the match to TRBD2 covers 8 bases. The ends lost 0 bases at V and 4 bases at J; junction bases unmatched: 4. The CDR3 extends over 16 amino acids. Germline CDR1 is SGHTA and CDR2 is FQGNSA. The CDR3 region is CASSLASGISTGELFF. The CDR3 DNA follows: TGTGCCAGCAGCTTAGCTAGCGGGATTTCCACCGGGGAGCTGTTTTTT. Filled out from reference TRBV7-2 and TRBJ2-2, the complete variable domain reads GAGVSQSPSNKVTEKGKDVELRCDPISGHTALYWYRQSLGQGLEFLIYFQGNSAPDKSGLPSDRFSAERTGGSVSTLTIQRTQQEDSAVYLCASSLASGISTGELFFGEGSRLTVL.

In its sample, this clone was seen once. DNA of the CDR3: TGTGCCAGCAGTTTGGGGATTACAGGGTCCGCCCTGAACACTGAAGCTTTCTTT. Protein product: CASSLGITGSALNTEAFF. The chain recombines TRBV28 with TRBJ1-1, with D possibly being TRBD1 (6 bases). The CDR3 has 18 amino acids. Germline assignment: CDR1 MDHEN and CDR2 SYDVKM. V lost 3 bases to trimming and J lost 0 bases, with 20 bases between them.

The J gene is TRBJ2-7, the V gene TRBV28; D not certain. V gave up 10 bases and J gave up 2 bases, with 15 bases separating them. This CDR3 contains 13 residues. CDR1 and CDR2 from the germline V gene are MDHEN and SYDVKM. CDR3 DNA: TGTGCCACCAACGGAGAAAGGGCCTACGAGCAGTACTTC. It is translated as CATNGERAYEQYF.

The chain is built from TRBV6-6 and TRBJ1-2; perhaps TRBD1 as D (5 bases). In germline, CDR1 is MNHNY, CDR2 SVGAGI (reference sequence). Between the trimmed V and J ends, which lost 6 bases and 8 bases, there was a span of 19 bases. The CDR3 sequence is 14 residues long. For the CDR3, the DNA is TGTGCCAGCAGCTATGGGACCGAAAAAGGGGGCTACACCTTC. This gives the protein CASSYGTEKGGYTF.

V usage is TRBV11-3 and J usage is TRBJ2-1; D remains ambiguous. The V gene lost 0 bases and the J gene lost 7 bases, with 4 bases spanning the gap. CDR3 length equals 12 residues. Germline CDR1 and CDR2: SGHNT and YENEEA. CDR3 in amino acids: CASSLDTNEQFF. CDR3 DNA: TGTGCCAGCAGCTTAGATACTAATGAGCAGTTCTTC.

V gene TRBV27 combines with J gene TRBJ2-7; 11 bases are shared with TRBD1. This CDR3 has 15 amino acids. The V segment lost 2 bases and the J segment 6 bases; nucleotides outside the gene matches: 6. Germline V CDR1 and CDR2: MNHEY, SMNVEV (reference sequence). This CDR3 is CASSLQRGQGGEQYF. The DNA of the CDR3 is TGTGCCAGCAGTTTACAACGGGGACAGGGGGGCGAGCAGTACTTC.

The V call is TRBV5-1, the J call TRBJ2-7; D is perhaps TRBD1 or TRBD2 (5 bases each). CDR1 is SGHRS and CDR2 is YFSETQ in the germline V gene. V lost 4 bases to trimming and J lost 1 base, with 12 bases between them. This CDR3 region has 14 residues. The CDR3 DNA reads as TGCGCCAGCAGCGAGCTGGGGGAATCCTACGAGCAGTACTTC. Amino acid sequence: CASSELGESYEQYF. The full variable domain, completed using reference TRBV5-1 and TRBJ2-7, is KAGVTQTPRYLIKTRGQQVTLSCSPISGHRSVSWYQQTPGQGLQFLFEYFSETQRNKGNFPGRFSGRQFSNSRSEMNVSTLELGDSALYLCASSELGESYEQYFGPGTRLTVT.

This clone was seen only a few times. This sequence joins TRBV6-6 and TRBJ1-6; 9 bases are shared with TRBD1. This CDR3 has 13 amino acids. Trimming took 8 bases from V and 9 from J; bases not matched to a gene: 5. The germline CDR1 and CDR2 sequences are MNHNY and SVGAGI (reference sequence). The CDR3 coding sequence is TGTGCCAGCCGACAGGGGGGGGGTTCACCCCTCCACTTT. This encodes CASRQGGGSPLHF.

The chain joins TRBV7-3 to TRBJ2-3; 7 bases are shared with TRBD2. CDR1 is SGHTA, CDR2 FQGTGA, per germline. After removal of 3 bases from V and 4 bases from J, the junction contained 4 bases not matched to a gene. This CDR3 has 14 residues. The CDR3 protein is CASSFRGESDTQYF. The DNA for the CDR3 is TGTGCCAGCAGCTTTCGGGGGGAATCAGATACGCAGTATTTT.

The chain combines TRBV6-1 with TRBJ2-1; 15 bases line up with TRBD2. V gave up 6 bases and J gave up 7 bases; unmatched junction bases: 4. The germline V gene has CDR1 MNHNS and CDR2 SASEGT. The CDR3 has 15 amino acids. The CDR3 sequence is CASSPGLAGGNEQFF. CDR3 DNA sequence: TGTGCCAGCAGCCCGGGACTAGCGGGAGGAAATGAGCAGTTCTTC.

This rearrangement joins TRBV20-1 to TRBJ1-1; 8 bases fit TRBD1. From germline, CDR1 is DFQATT and CDR2 SNEGSKA (reference sequence). The CDR3 contains 11 residues. CDR3: CRPDRGAEAFF. DNA of the CDR3: TGCCGTCCCGACAGGGGCGCTGAAGCTTTCTTT.

This chain joins TRBV19 and TRBJ1-1, with D maybe TRBD1 (6 bases). The CDR3 contains 13 residues. V lost 10 bases to trimming and J lost 1 base, with 13 bases between them. Germline CDR1 reads LNHDA; CDR2 reads SQIVND (reference sequence). CDR3 in DNA: TGTGCCACCAACAGGGCCCCGAACACTGAAGCTTTCTTT. Translation: CATNRAPNTEAFF.

This chain links TRBV7-8 with TRBJ1-5; D is possibly TRBD1 (5 bases). Deletions cut 4 bases from V and 7 bases from J, with 11 bases between. This CDR3 spans 13 amino acids. The V gene's germline CDR1 is SGHVS and CDR2 FQNEAQ. The CDR3: CASSSWAGQPQHF. The DNA of the CDR3 is TGTGCCAGCAGCTCCTGGGCAGGGCAGCCCCAGCATTTT.

CDR3 in DNA: TGTGCCAGTAGTACGGCATTCAGCAATCAGCCCCAGCATTTT. Translation gives CASSTAFSNQPQHF. The chain carries TRBV19 and TRBJ1-5; the D is unclear. The CDR3 covers 14 residues. The V gene lost 4 bases and the J gene lost 1 base, with 8 bases spanning the gap. Looked up from germline, CDR1 is LNHDA and CDR2 is SQIVND (reference sequence). The full variable domain, with the rest looked up from reference TRBV19 and TRBJ1-5, is DGGITQSPKYLFRKEGQNVTLSCEQNLNHDAMYWYRQDPGQGLRLIYYSQIVNDFQKGDIAEGYSVSREKKESFPLTVTSAQKNPTAFYLCASSTAFSNQPQHFGDGTRLSIL.

This sequence joins TRBV29-1 and TRBJ2-3, with 11 positions matching TRBD2. Germline CDR1 SQVTM, CDR2 ANQGSEA. This CDR3 is 14 amino acids long. V lost 5 bases, J lost 4 bases, and 5 bases stayed unmatched. The CDR3 loop reads CSVLAGGRSDTQYF. CDR3 coding DNA: TGCAGCGTTTTAGCGGGGGGGCGGTCAGATACGCAGTATTTT.

The V and J genes are TRBV6-5 and TRBJ2-7; TRBD2 might be the D (5 bases). With 0 bases removed from V and 4 bases from J, the gap between germline ends came to 13 bases. Germline V lookup: CDR1 MNHEY, CDR2 SVGAGI. The CDR3 has 15 residues. In DNA, the CDR3 is TGTGCCAGCAGTTACTCGCGGACTGGGCCATACGAGCAGTACTTC. Encoded protein: CASSYSRTGPYEQYF.